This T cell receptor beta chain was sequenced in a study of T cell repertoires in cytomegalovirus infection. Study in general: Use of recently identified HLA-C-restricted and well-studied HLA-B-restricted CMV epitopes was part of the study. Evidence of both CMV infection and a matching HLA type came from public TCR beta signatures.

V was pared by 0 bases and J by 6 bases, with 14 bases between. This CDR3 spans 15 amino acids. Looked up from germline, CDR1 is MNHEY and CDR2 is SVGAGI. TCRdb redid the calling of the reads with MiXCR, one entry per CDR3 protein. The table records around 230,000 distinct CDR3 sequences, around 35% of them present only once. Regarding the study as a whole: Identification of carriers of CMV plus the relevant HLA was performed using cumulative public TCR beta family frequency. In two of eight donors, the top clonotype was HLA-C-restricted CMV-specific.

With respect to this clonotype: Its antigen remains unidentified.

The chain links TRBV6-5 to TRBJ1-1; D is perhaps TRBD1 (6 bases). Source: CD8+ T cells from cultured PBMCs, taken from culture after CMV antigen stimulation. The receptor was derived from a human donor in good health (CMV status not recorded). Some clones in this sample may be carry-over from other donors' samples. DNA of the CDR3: TGTGCCAGCAGTTACTCGTTAGGGGGTCGTCCTGAAGCTTTCTTT. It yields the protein CASSYSLGGRPEAFF.